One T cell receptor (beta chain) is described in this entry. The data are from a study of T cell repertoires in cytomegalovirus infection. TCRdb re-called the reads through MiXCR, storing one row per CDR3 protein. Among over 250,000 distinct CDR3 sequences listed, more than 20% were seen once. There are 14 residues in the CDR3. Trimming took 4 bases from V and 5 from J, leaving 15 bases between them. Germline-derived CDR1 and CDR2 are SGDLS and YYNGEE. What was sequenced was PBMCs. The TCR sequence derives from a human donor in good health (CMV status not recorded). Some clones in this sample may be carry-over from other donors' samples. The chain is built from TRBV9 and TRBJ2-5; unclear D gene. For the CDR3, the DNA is TGTGCCAGCAGCCCAGATCCTTGGATGGAGACCCAGTACTTC. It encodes CASSPDPWMETQYF.